One sample yielded the 14 T cell receptor beta chains listed below, sequenced in a study of T cell responses to AZD1222 COVID-19 vaccine (dated by TCRdb to 2020 to 2022). The time point label, as the study defines it: about 28 days (+/-7) after the second vaccine dose. Receptor amplification or capture employed the immunoSEQ multiplex PCR assay. The clones in this table, taken by TCRdb from immuneACCESS, are in-frame only. Not every clone is retained; where verified, under half of the shortfall comes from an unresolved V gene, and the cause of the rest is unknown. The sample records 75,000 to 90,000 clones, about 92% of which are singletons. The ten largest make up roughly 5.1% of the sample. The source material was peripheral blood, sampled 28 days after the second AZD1222 dose. These TCRs come from an adult who received the AZD1222 COVID-19 vaccine.

The genes are TRBV30 and TRBJ1-5; unclear D gene. Per germline, CDR1 GTSNPN and CDR2 SVGIG (reference sequence). Trimming left V 7 bases short and J 0 bases short, with 10 bases between. This CDR3 region has 13 residues. The CDR3 nucleotides are TGTGCCTCCGGACGTAATAGCAATCAGCCCCAGCATTTT. Amino acid sequence: CASGRNSNQPQHF.

The chain links TRBV11-3 to TRBJ2-2; possibly TRBD2 for D (6 bases). The V and J ends lost 2 bases and 4 bases respectively, with 8 bases between them. CDR3 size: 14 residues. CDR1 and CDR2 (germline): SGHNT, YENEEA. The CDR3 DNA sequence: TGTGCCAGCAGCTTACGCGGGACCACCGGGGAGCTGTTTTTT. It codes for CASSLRGTTGELFF.

The V gene is TRBV5-1, the J gene TRBJ1-2; 9 bases map to TRBD1. V was pared by 4 bases and J by 7 bases, with 11 bases of the junction left unmatched. This CDR3 has 15 residues. CDR1 and CDR2 (germline): SGHRS, YFSETQ. CDR3 DNA: TGCGCCAGCAGCCACGAAACGGGACAGGGATCTGGCTACACCTTC. Its translation is CASSHETGQGSGYTF.

J is TRBJ1-2 and V is TRBV7-8, with a weak D call TRBD1 (5 bases). V was clipped by 5 bases and J by 0 bases, with 10 bases between them. The CDR3 covers 14 residues. Germline CDR1 SGHVS, CDR2 FQNEAQ. The CDR3 here is CASSNRQTNYGYTF. For the CDR3, the DNA is TGTGCCAGCAGCAACCGACAGACTAACTATGGCTACACCTTC.

J is TRBJ2-1 and V is TRBV5-6; 8 nucleotides line up with TRBD2. Trimming cost V 7 bases and J 2 bases; bases outside gene matches: 5. The CDR3 has 14 amino acids. Germline V gene data show CDR1 as SGHDT and CDR2 as YYEEEE. The CDR3 spells CASRRGRTYNEQFF. The CDR3 coding sequence is TGTGCCAGCCGGCGCGGGAGGACCTACAATGAGCAGTTCTTC. The variable domain in full, completed from reference TRBV5-6 and TRBJ2-1, reads DAGVTQSPTHLIKTRGQQVTLRCSPKSGHDTVSWYQQALGQGPQFIFQYYEEEERQRGNFPDRFSGHQFPNYSSELNVNALLLGDSALYLCASRRGRTYNEQFFGPGTRLTVL.

This sequence joins TRBV11-3 and TRBJ2-7; D uncertain. Germline values: CDR1 SGHNT, CDR2 YENEEA. V was pared by 1 base and J by 0 bases, with 7 bases between. The CDR3 runs to 14 residues. The CDR3 coding sequence is TGTGCCAGCAGCTTAGCGGGCGACTCCTACGAGCAGTACTTC. Amino acids: CASSLAGDSYEQYF.

This clone was detected a few times. The V call is TRBV11-3, the J call TRBJ1-3; the D is unclear. CDR1 is SGHNT, CDR2 YENEEA, per germline. The CDR3 has 14 amino acids. Trimming removed 1 base at V and 0 bases at J, with 4 bases between. CDR3 sequence: CASSLGGSGNTIYF. The CDR3 region has the DNA TGTGCCAGCAGCTTAGGCGGCTCTGGAAACACCATATATTTT.

The chain links TRBV7-6 to TRBJ1-2, with TRBD1 as a possible D gene (5 bases). Trimming shortened V by 5 bases and J by 1 base, and 14 bases separated the two germline ends. This CDR3 is 15 amino acids long. The germline V gene encodes CDR1 SGHVS and CDR2 FNYEAQ. This CDR3 is CASSQDRNLNYGYTF. The CDR3 bases are TGTGCCAGCAGCCAAGACAGAAACCTTAACTATGGCTACACCTTC.

The chain is built from TRBV19 and TRBJ2-5; the match to TRBD2 covers 10 bases. With 3 bases clipped from V and 3 bases from J, the junction kept 7 bases outside the gene matches. Germline V gene data show CDR1 as LNHDA and CDR2 as SQIVND (reference sequence). The length of the CDR3 is 16 residues. The CDR3 region has the DNA TGTGCCAGTAGTATGAGGCGGCTAGCGGGAGAAGAGACCCAGTACTTC. Amino acids: CASSMRRLAGEETQYF.

The chain carries TRBV6-5 and TRBJ2-5; TRBD1 or TRBD2 may be the D gene (7 bases each). Germline CDR1 reads MNHEY; CDR2 reads SVGAGI. Trimming stripped 6 bases from V and 9 bases from J, with 20 bases between. This CDR3 spans 14 amino acids. CDR3 DNA: TGTGCCAGCAGCTCGGGGCCAGGGGGAGGGTCCCAGTACTTC. Amino acid sequence: CASSSGPGGGSQYF.

The gene calls are TRBV9 and TRBJ1-4; D call uncertain. V lost 5 bases and J lost 4, with 12 bases in between. The CDR3 extends over 14 amino acids. In germline, CDR1 is SGDLS, CDR2 YYNGEE. CDR3 nucleotides: TGTGCCAGCAGTTCTCGGGCGAATAATGAAAAACTGTTTTTT. Translated: CASSSRANNEKLFF. Full variable domain (outside the CDR3, taken from reference TRBV9 and TRBJ1-4): DSGVTQTPKHLITATGQRVTLRCSPRSGDLSVYWYQQSLDQGLQFLIQYYNGEERAKGNILERFSAQQFPDLHSELNLSSLELGDSALYFCASSSRANNEKLFFGSGTQLSVL.

This clone was detected only a few times. For the CDR3, the DNA is TGTGCCAGCAGCCTACTGTCCGGGACAGGGAGATACGAGCAGTACTTC. This encodes CASSLLSGTGRYEQYF. This rearrangement joins TRBV5-5 to TRBJ2-7, with 9 bases identical to TRBD1. The germline gives CDR1 SGHKS, CDR2 YYEKEE (reference sequence). After removal of 4 bases from V and 4 bases from J, the junction contained 12 bases not matched to a gene. The CDR3 sequence is 16 residues long.

This clone was observed a single time. The chain employs TRBV11-2 and TRBJ2-3, with 11 nucleotides matching TRBD2. Germline V CDR1 and CDR2: SGHAT, FQNNGV. The CDR3 is 16 amino acids. Trimming removed 6 bases from V and 6 bases from J; junction bases left unmatched: 11. CDR3 DNA sequence: TGTGCCAGCAGTTCCTTAGCGGGAGGGCCAGGGGATACGCAGTATTTT. Translation gives CASSSLAGGPGDTQYF.

This sequence joins TRBV7-8 and TRBJ2-7; a weak D match, TRBD1 (6 bases). CDR1 and CDR2 from the germline V gene are SGHVS and FQNEAQ. The CDR3 has 15 amino acids. Deletions cut 5 bases from V and 4 bases from J, with 18 bases between. The CDR3, as DNA: TGTGCCAGCAGCCCCCGAGGGGGACGGGGATACGAGCAGTACTTC. Translated, it gives CASSPRGGRGYEQYF.